The TCR beta chain described here comes from a study of response to subunit inactivated influenza vaccine. Study-wide results and caveats: Authors proposed each seasonal influenza vaccination draws in few new T cells.

CDR1 MNHNS and CDR2 SASEGT come from the germline V gene. This CDR3 spans 14 amino acids. With 7 bases removed from V and 7 bases from J, the gap between germline ends came to 17 bases. TCRdb used MiXCR to reprocess the RT-PCR reads, holding one entry per CDR3 protein. The profile shows 450,000 to 550,000 distinct CDR3 sequences, about 25% of them singletons. Of note for this clonotype: Its antigen is as yet unknown.

This specimen consisted of CD4+ T cells sorted from PBMCs, obtained 4 to 6 days after vaccination. The source is a man aged 45-60 years who received an inactivated influenza vaccine. The chain recombines TRBV6-1 with TRBJ1-5; no clear D gene. The CDR3 DNA reads as TGTGCCAGCACACAGTCAGGCCCCGAACAGCCCCAGCATTTT. It specifies CASTQSGPEQPQHF.